Listed below are T cell receptor beta chains from one sample, sequenced in a study of memory CD4+ T cells and cytomegalovirus serostatus. The assay was immunoSEQ multiplex PCR, and TCRdb's table has in-frame clones only and misses some. The table lists about 75,000 clones, roughly 78% of them singletons. The sequenced sample was memory CD4+ T cells from blood. The source of these receptors is an adult in good health and CMV-seropositive. Both conserved end residues are trimmed from each CDR3. Each record gives: V gene, CDR3 protein.

v_gene: TRBV6-5; CDR3aa: ASRGSQGDGYT
v_gene: TRBV9; CDR3aa: ASSVVSYNEQF
v_gene: TRBV20-1; CDR3aa: SASQGTGYT
v_gene: TRBV30; CDR3aa: AWSVSRYTGELF
v_gene: TRBV28; CDR3aa: ASSSVTDRVKDQPQH
v_gene: TRBV5-1; CDR3aa: ASSSDGPMGGNTIY
v_gene: TRBV5-1; CDR3aa: ATQDRWKLEWPQH
v_gene: TRBV4-3; CDR3aa: ASSLAKAVGETQY
v_gene: TRBV18; CDR3aa: ASSPRDGTNEKLF
v_gene: TRBV4-1; CDR3aa: ASSQDGSEGNQPQH
v_gene: TRBV5-6; CDR3aa: ASSRRGTNTEAF
v_gene: TRBV19; CDR3aa: ASSAQNYGYT
v_gene: TRBV5-6; CDR3aa: ASSSTGRQGGNTIY
v_gene: TRBV5-6; CDR3aa: ASSLGGQGGEKLF
v_gene: TRBV10-2; CDR3aa: ASSGREGEQY
v_gene: TRBV5-5; CDR3aa: ASSLARQGTYEQY
v_gene: TRBV5-8; CDR3aa: ASGRLNEKLF
v_gene: TRBV4-1; CDR3aa: ASSQDRGAKNIQY
v_gene: TRBV5-1; CDR3aa: ASSLGGREKLF
v_gene: TRBV27; CDR3aa: ASSWGGAGLYQETQY
v_gene: TRBV6-6; CDR3aa: ASSYAGTNTDTQY
v_gene: TRBV30; CDR3aa: AWAAGELF
v_gene: TRBV2; CDR3aa: ASMADSNYGYT
v_gene: TRBV27; CDR3aa: ASSRGQGAAQETQY
v_gene: TRBV28; CDR3aa: ASSSIGGGTEAF
v_gene: TRBV5-4; CDR3aa: ASSLPGQGNTEAF
v_gene: TRBV10-1; CDR3aa: ASSESRTGLTDTQY
v_gene: TRBV4-1; CDR3aa: ASSHPIREDTQY
v_gene: TRBV5-6; CDR3aa: ASSSQVEQY
v_gene: TRBV4-1; CDR3aa: ASSQFPRQPQH
v_gene: TRBV6-1; CDR3aa: ASRDREYTEAF
v_gene: TRBV7-8; CDR3aa: ASSTTRDRGGPKLF
v_gene: TRBV18; CDR3aa: ASSADSTNTGELF
v_gene: TRBV5-1; CDR3aa: ASSLVGGSDTEAF
v_gene: TRBV5-1; CDR3aa: ASSFDSNTGELF
v_gene: TRBV30; CDR3aa: AWSGMGTGGTEAF
v_gene: TRBV10-2; CDR3aa: ASSVANYGYT
v_gene: TRBV2; CDR3aa: ASSERLAGGELF
v_gene: TRBV30; CDR3aa: AWTEGANQPQH
v_gene: TRBV27; CDR3aa: ASRRIAGTSVLDTQY
v_gene: TRBV7-2; CDR3aa: ASNKNSGGGNTEAF
v_gene: TRBV5-4; CDR3aa: ASSLGVTGELF
v_gene: TRBV7-2; CDR3aa: ASSSTRNIQY
v_gene: TRBV7-9; CDR3aa: ASSRGDRAEAF
v_gene: TRBV5-1; CDR3aa: ASSFSREDTQY
v_gene: TRBV5-5; CDR3aa: ASSSKTVMNTEAF
v_gene: TRBV6-5; CDR3aa: ASRGQGGNQPQH
v_gene: TRBV12-5; CDR3aa: ASGYGSGYGELF
v_gene: TRBV5-6; CDR3aa: ASSLVLAGDTDTQY
v_gene: TRBV6-1; CDR3aa: ASSESGYGYT
v_gene: TRBV4-3; CDR3aa: ASSQGATATLYGYT
v_gene: TRBV5-6; CDR3aa: ASSFYQGAGETQY
v_gene: TRBV5-1; CDR3aa: ASSFTGGNSPLH
v_gene: TRBV15; CDR3aa: ATSREGESTEAF
v_gene: TRBV4-1; CDR3aa: ASSHPYRGVYEQY
v_gene: TRBV11-2; CDR3aa: ASSQLTGGGQPQH
v_gene: TRBV29-1; CDR3aa: SVGGLGNQPQH
v_gene: TRBV18; CDR3aa: ASSPMGQAYEQY
v_gene: TRBV28; CDR3aa: AVNRGNVETQY